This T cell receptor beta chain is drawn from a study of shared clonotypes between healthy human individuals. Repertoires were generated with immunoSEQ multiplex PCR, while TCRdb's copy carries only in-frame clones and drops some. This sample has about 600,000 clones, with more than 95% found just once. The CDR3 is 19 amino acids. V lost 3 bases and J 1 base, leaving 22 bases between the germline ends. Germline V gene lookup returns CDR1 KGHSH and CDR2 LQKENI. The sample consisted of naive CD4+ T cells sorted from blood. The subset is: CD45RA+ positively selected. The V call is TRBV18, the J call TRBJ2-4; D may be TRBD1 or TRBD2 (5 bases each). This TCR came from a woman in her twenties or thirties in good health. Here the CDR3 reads CASSPSGPQGPGAKNIQYF. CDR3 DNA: TGTGCCAGCTCACCTAGTGGTCCCCAGGGCCCGGGGGCCAAAAACATTCAGTACTTC.